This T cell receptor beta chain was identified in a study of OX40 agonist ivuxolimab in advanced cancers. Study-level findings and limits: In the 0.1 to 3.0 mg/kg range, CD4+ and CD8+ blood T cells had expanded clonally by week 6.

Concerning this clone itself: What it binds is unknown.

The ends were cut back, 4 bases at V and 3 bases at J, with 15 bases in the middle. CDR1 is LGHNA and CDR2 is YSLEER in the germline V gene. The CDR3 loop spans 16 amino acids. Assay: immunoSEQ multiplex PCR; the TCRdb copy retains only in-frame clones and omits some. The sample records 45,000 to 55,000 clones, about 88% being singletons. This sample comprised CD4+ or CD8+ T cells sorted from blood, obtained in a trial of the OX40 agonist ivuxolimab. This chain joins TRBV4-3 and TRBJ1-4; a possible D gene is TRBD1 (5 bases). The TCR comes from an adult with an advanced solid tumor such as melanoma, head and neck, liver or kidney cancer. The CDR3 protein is CASSPRGFGPNEKLFF. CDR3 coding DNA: TGCGCCAGCAGCCCTCGGGGGTTTGGCCCTAATGAAAAACTGTTTTTT.